These T cell receptor beta chains were read from a single sample in a study of T cells in Graves' hyperthyroidism and ophthalmopathy. One entry per CDR3 protein results from TCRdb running MiXCR on the multiplex PCR reads. This table holds roughly 110,000 distinct CDR3 sequences, approximately 15% found once. Source material: blood. Receptor source: a woman between 45 and 65 years old with Graves' hyperthyroidism. CDR3s include the opening cysteine and the closing phenylalanine or tryptophan. A D gene is named only where the DNA matches it firmly. Expanded clones get a size class; other rows say once, few or many, or leave the size out.

j_gene	abundance	d_gene	v_gene	CDR3nt	CDR3aa
TRBJ2-1	many	TRBD2	TRBV6-1	TGTGCCAGCAACCCTAGCGGGATCAATGAGCAGTTCTTC	CASNPSGINEQFF
TRBJ2-1	.	TRBD2	TRBV24-1	TGTGCCACCAGTGATTGGTCTAGCGGGGACCCTAACAATGAGCAGTTCTTC	CATSDWSSGDPNNEQFF
TRBJ1-2	many	TRBD1	TRBV5-1	TGCGCCAGCAGCTTGGGGACAGGGGCCACCTTC	CASSLGTGATF
TRBJ1-1	many	TRBD1	TRBV20-1	TGCAGTGCTACAGGACAGGTCCTGAACACTGAAGCTTTCTTT	CSATGQVLNTEAFF
TRBJ2-7	many	TRBD1	TRBV20-1	TGCAGTGCTTCCGGGACAGGGAGCGGAGAGCAGTACTTC	CSASGTGSGEQYF
TRBJ2-1	many	.	TRBV18	TGTGCCAGCTCACCGCAGAGTACCCTGGGCAATGAGCAGTTCTTC	CASSPQSTLGNEQFF
TRBJ1-6	few	TRBD1	TRBV6-1	TGTGCCAGCAGTGAAGGGAGGGGGCCTAATTCACCCCTCCACTTT	CASSEGRGPNSPLHF
TRBJ1-1	many	TRBD1	TRBV27	TGTGCCAGCTCACAGGGGGCAGTCACTGAAGCTTTCTTT	CASSQGAVTEAFF
TRBJ2-2	.	TRBD2	TRBV20-1	TGCAGTGCTAGAGATCGGCTAGCGGGACACCGGCGTGACACCGGGGAGCTGTTTTTT	CSARDRLAGHRRDTGELFF
TRBJ2-7	.	TRBD2	TRBV7-2	TGTGCCAGCAGCCCTCGCCGCGACGTAGCGGGGGGGGTCTACGAGCAGTACTTC	CASSPRRDVAGGVYEQYF
TRBJ1-1	many	.	TRBV19	TGTGCCAGTAGGTTGGGGGAAACTGAAGCTTTCTTT	CASRLGETEAFF
TRBJ1-1	few	.	TRBV5-4	TGTGCCAGCAGCCCGAGTTACTCCCGGGGGGGGGCAATAGCTTTCTTT	CASSPSYSRGGAIAFF
TRBJ2-3	many	.	TRBV7-9	TGTGCCAGCAGCCCCGACTCGGGGGCAGATACGCAGTATTTT	CASSPDSGADTQYF
TRBJ2-5	many	.	TRBV5-6	TGTGCCAGCAGCCTCGGACAGCCGTTTGAGACCCAGTACTTC	CASSLGQPFETQYF
TRBJ1-1	many	.	TRBV7-9	TGTGCCAGCAGCTCTAGGACTGAAGCTTTCTTT	CASSSRTEAFF
TRBJ2-5	many	.	TRBV7-3	TGTGCCAGCAGCTTTAGTGGTCAAGAGACCCAGTACTTC	CASSFSGQETQYF
TRBJ2-3	many	.	TRBV5-1	TGCGCCAGCAGCTTCACGAATTCCGCAGATACGCAGTATTTT	CASSFTNSADTQYF
TRBJ2-1	many	.	TRBV20-1	TGCAGTGCTAGTAGCCCGGTTAGGAATGAGCAGTTCTTC	CSASSPVRNEQFF
TRBJ2-7	.	.	TRBV7-9	TGTGCCAGCAGCCACGGTCACGAGCAGTACTTC	CASSHGHEQYF
TRBJ1-5	.	TRBD1	TRBV19	TGTGCCAGTATTCCGGGACAGGGGGTTCAGCCCCAGCATTTT	CASIPGQGVQPQHF
TRBJ1-2	many	TRBD1	TRBV2	TGTGCCAGCAGTGAAGCCCACAGGGGCTCTAACTATGGCTACACCTTC	CASSEAHRGSNYGYTF
TRBJ2-3	.	.	TRBV5-5	TGTGCCAGCAGCTTCGTACTGACAGACACAGATACGCAGTATTTT	CASSFVLTDTDTQYF